These 25 T cell receptor beta chains share one sample of origin, sequenced in a study of OX40 agonist ivuxolimab in advanced cancers. TCRdb's table, derived via immunoSEQ multiplex PCR, lists solely in-frame clones and lacks some. This sample yields about 55,000 clones, of which about 90% are seen a single time; just under 7% belongs to the top ten. The sequences come from CD4+ or CD8+ T cells sorted from blood, collected in a trial of the OX40 agonist ivuxolimab. Receptors were obtained from an adult with an advanced solid tumor such as melanoma, head and neck, liver or kidney cancer.

The rearrangement links TRBV27 to TRBJ2-2, with 8 bases aligning to TRBD2. Germline V gene sequence: CDR1 MNHEY, CDR2 SMNVEV (reference sequence). The CDR3 totals 15 residues. V lost 3 bases, J lost 8 bases, and 8 bases stayed unmatched. The CDR3 DNA reads as TGTGCCAGCAGTTTTTACGGGAGGGCCGCAGGGGAGCTGTTTTTT. Translating it yields CASSFYGRAAGELFF.

The rearrangement links TRBV5-5 to TRBJ1-2; D uncertain. With 2 bases removed from V and 2 bases from J, the gap between germline ends came to 7 bases. Per germline, CDR1 SGHKS and CDR2 YYEKEE (reference sequence). This CDR3 is built from 13 residues. CDR3 region: CASSLRENYGYTF. The DNA of the CDR3 is TGTGCCAGCAGCTTAAGAGAGAACTATGGCTACACCTTC.

The genes are TRBV29-1 and TRBJ2-1; weak D call: TRBD2 (5 bases). The germline V and J ends were trimmed by 6 bases and 6 bases, with 12 bases remaining between them. CDR1 and CDR2 from the germline V gene are SQVTM and ANQGSEA. This CDR3 is 12 amino acids long. The CDR3 spells CSVARGVNEQFF. DNA of the CDR3: TGCAGCGTCGCACGGGGTGTCAATGAGCAGTTCTTC.

This clone has more than one count but fewer than ten. The V and J genes are TRBV10-3 and TRBJ2-5; D uncertain. The CDR3 spans 15 residues. The germline V and J ends were trimmed by 6 bases and 1 base, with 15 bases remaining between them. Germline V gives CDR1 ENHRY, CDR2 SYGVKD. The CDR3 DNA reads as TGTGCCATCAGCCCGGGCCAATCATCCCAAGAGACCCAGTACTTC. Amino acid sequence: CAISPGQSSQETQYF.

The chain couples TRBV14 to TRBJ1-2; a weak D match, TRBD1 (6 bases). The germline V and J ends were trimmed by 2 bases and 7 bases, with 17 bases remaining between them. This CDR3 region has 15 residues. The V gene's germline CDR1 is SGHDN and CDR2 FVKESK. The CDR3 sequence: CASSQIRGRKSGYTF. DNA for the CDR3: TGTGCCAGCAGCCAAATCCGGGGGCGGAAGAGTGGCTACACCTTC.

The gene calls are TRBV6-1 and TRBJ2-1, with D maybe TRBD1 (5 bases). From germline, CDR1 is MNHNS and CDR2 SASEGT. V lost 2 bases and J 9 bases, leaving 14 bases between the germline ends. This CDR3 has 14 amino acids. CDR3 sequence: CASSEQGGIGEQFF. The DNA of the CDR3 is TGTGCCAGCAGTGAACAGGGCGGAATAGGTGAGCAGTTCTTC.

This chain uses TRBV5-1 with TRBJ2-5; the D gene is possibly TRBD1 (6 bases). Trimming took off 0 bases at V and 4 bases at J, with 10 bases between the two ends. This CDR3 contains 14 residues. Germline CDR1 SGHRS, CDR2 YFSETQ. In DNA, the CDR3 is TGCGCCAGCAGCTTGGAATGGGGGCGAGAGACCCAGTACTTC. It specifies CASSLEWGRETQYF.

The chain recombines TRBV18 with TRBJ2-1; D is unclear. Looked up from germline, CDR1 is KGHSH and CDR2 is LQKENI. Trimming left V 7 bases short and J 0 bases short, with 7 bases between. The CDR3 is 13 amino acids. This chain's CDR3 is CASYDSSYNEQFF. The DNA of the CDR3 is TGTGCCAGCTACGATAGCTCCTACAATGAGCAGTTCTTC.

The count of this clone is one. The chain uses TRBV10-3 and TRBJ2-3; D is unclear. Germline V gene lookup returns CDR1 ENHRY and CDR2 SYGVKD. This CDR3 spans 14 amino acids. V was shortened by 3 bases and J by 2 bases, with 9 bases between the two germline ends. CDR3 region: CAISDFRVTDTQYF. The CDR3 DNA is TGTGCCATCAGTGATTTTCGGGTCACAGATACGCAGTATTTT.

This clone was seen a single time. The chain recombines TRBV6-1 with TRBJ2-7, with 10 bases aligning to TRBD2. The trim removed 5 bases at V and 5 bases at J, leaving 6 bases unmatched. Per the germline V gene, CDR1 is MNHNS and CDR2 is SASEGT. This CDR3 is built from 14 residues. The CDR3 coding sequence is TGTGCCAGCAGTTTAGCGGGAGGAGGGGACGAGCAGTACTTC. Protein: CASSLAGGGDEQYF.

The rearrangement joins TRBV28 to TRBJ1-3, with D possibly being TRBD1 (5 bases). Trimming stripped 8 bases from V and 0 bases from J, with 14 bases between. The length of the CDR3 is 15 residues. In germline, CDR1 is MDHEN, CDR2 SYDVKM. The CDR3 sequence is CASVTPGPSGNTIYF. CDR3 DNA: TGTGCCAGCGTTACTCCAGGGCCCTCTGGAAACACCATATATTTT.

The chain carries TRBV6-1 and TRBJ1-5; no definite D call. Looked up from germline, CDR1 is MNHNS and CDR2 is SASEGT. V was shortened by 6 bases and J by 4 bases, with 13 bases between the two germline ends. This CDR3 comprises 14 residues. CDR3 in DNA: TGTGCCAGCAGCTCCATTGCGGGTAATCAGCCCCAGCATTTT. Translating gives CASSSIAGNQPQHF.

The chain uses TRBV6-6 and TRBJ1-5, with 8 bases identical to TRBD1. The V and J ends lost 6 bases and 0 bases, in that order; junction bases with no gene match: 1. CDR1 and CDR2 (germline): MNHNY, SVGAGI (reference sequence). There are 14 residues in the CDR3. Here the CDR3 reads CASRGTGSNQPQHF. CDR3 in DNA: TGTGCCAGCAGGGGGACAGGTAGCAATCAGCCCCAGCATTTT.

Relative to its sample, this clone is medium-sized. The chain carries TRBV7-9 and TRBJ2-7, with 8 positions matching TRBD2. This CDR3 is 14 amino acids long. Germline values: CDR1 SEHNR, CDR2 FQNEAQ (reference sequence). The V gene end was trimmed by 7 bases and the J gene end by 7 bases; junction bases not matched to a gene: 12. The CDR3: CASTPGLGNGEQYF. The CDR3 bases are TGTGCCAGCACACCGGGACTAGGGAACGGAGAGCAGTACTTC.

About this clone itself: Relative to the germline gene, one junction end is altered; a read error may explain this. The rearrangement joins TRBV6-5 to TRBJ2-3, with a weak D call TRBD1 (7 bases). The CDR3 runs 14 residues. Germline values: CDR1 MNHEY, CDR2 SVGAGI. For the CDR3, the DNA is TGTGCCAGCAGTTACCAGGGGGGCGCAGATACGCGGTATTTT. As protein: CASSYQGGADTRYF.

This clone was seen just once. This CDR3 reads CASSSTGTSNQPQHF. CDR3 nucleotides: TGTGCCAGCAGTTCGACAGGGACTAGCAATCAGCCCCAGCATTTT. This sequence joins TRBV28 and TRBJ1-5; 7 bases are shared with TRBD1. V shed 4 bases, J shed 0 bases, and the junction held 3 bases outside the gene matches. The CDR3 has 15 amino acids. The germline CDR1 and CDR2 sequences are MDHEN and SYDVKM.

This clone came up once. The rearrangement joins TRBV11-2 to TRBJ2-6; tentatively, D is TRBD1 or TRBD2 (5 bases each). The germline gives CDR1 SGHAT, CDR2 FQNNGV. Trimming cost V 5 bases and J 0 bases, with 20 bases left between them. This CDR3 is 19 amino acids long. CDR3 nucleotide sequence: TGTGCCAGCAGCCCCTTCAGGGACGCTTCTTTCTCTGGGGCCAACGTCCTGACTTTC. Amino acids: CASSPFRDASFSGANVLTF.

The chain couples TRBV2 to TRBJ1-2; weak D call: TRBD1 (5 bases). With 7 bases removed from V and 8 bases from J, the gap between germline ends came to 17 bases. The CDR3 loop spans 13 amino acids. The V gene's germline CDR1 is SNHLY and CDR2 FYNNEI. The DNA of the CDR3 is TGTGCCAGCAACGCGGGACCGTCTATGGGCTACACCTTC. Protein: CASNAGPSMGYTF.

This clone has a single count. V and J are TRBV11-2 and TRBJ1-2; D is unresolved. The CDR3 runs to 16 residues. Trimming shortened V by 4 bases and J by 6 bases, and 21 bases separated the two germline ends. CDR1 and CDR2 from the germline V gene are SGHAT and FQNNGV. CDR3 bases: TGTGCCAGCAGCTCACTAGGAGGGAGGCAGGAGGATGGCTACACCTTC. Its translation is CASSSLGGRQEDGYTF.

This rearrangement joins TRBV9 to TRBJ2-7; 8 bases are a match to TRBD1. Germline CDR1 and CDR2: SGDLS and YYNGEE. V lost 3 bases, J lost 6 bases, and 2 bases stayed unmatched. The CDR3 spans 12 residues. The CDR3 spells CASSAGTGEQYF. The DNA for the CDR3 is TGTGCCAGCAGCGCCGGGACAGGCGAGCAGTACTTC.

The chain employs TRBV4-2 and TRBJ2-1, with D hard to call. This CDR3 has 12 residues. V lost 0 bases and J lost 10, with 7 bases in between. The germline gives CDR1 LGHNA, CDR2 YNFKEQ. This chain's CDR3 is CASSQEGGEQFF. For the CDR3, the DNA is TGTGCCAGCAGCCAAGAAGGCGGAGAGCAGTTCTTC.

The V call is TRBV19, the J call TRBJ2-7, with 10 bases fitting TRBD1. The germline CDR1 and CDR2 sequences are LNHDA and SQIVND (reference sequence). The junction had 2 bases not matched to a gene; V was cut back by 4 bases and J by 2 bases. This CDR3 has 14 residues. This chain's CDR3 is CASSKTGGPYEQYF. CDR3 DNA: TGTGCCAGTAGTAAGACAGGGGGCCCCTACGAGCAGTACTTC. Full variable domain (rest looked up from reference TRBV19 and TRBJ2-7): DGGITQSPKYLFRKEGQNVTLSCEQNLNHDAMYWYRQDPGQGLRLIYYSQIVNDFQKGDIAEGYSVSREKKESFPLTVTSAQKNPTAFYLCASSKTGGPYEQYFGPGTRLTVT.

The CDR3 DNA follows: TGTGCCAGCAGCCAAAAGGGAAGCAGCCCTAGCACAGATACGCAGTATTTT. It yields the protein CASSQKGSSPSTDTQYF. The chain carries TRBV14 and TRBJ2-3, with D unresolved. Germline CDR1 is SGHDN and CDR2 is FVKESK. This CDR3 contains 17 residues. V was shortened by 2 bases and J by 0 bases, with 15 bases between the two germline ends.

A single count supports this clone. The chain links TRBV2 to TRBJ2-1, with D unclear. V lost 3 bases and J 6 bases, leaving 12 bases between the germline ends. Germline CDR1 SNHLY, CDR2 FYNNEI. The CDR3 is 14 residues long. The CDR3 bases are TGTGCCAGCAGTGAGACAAGGGCTGGCAATGAGCAGTTCTTC. This codes for CASSETRAGNEQFF.

CDR3 amino acids: CASTQDRAYNQPQHF. The CDR3 bases are TGTGCCAGCACTCAGGACAGGGCCTACAATCAGCCCCAGCATTTT. The V gene is TRBV6-1, the J gene TRBJ1-5, with TRBD1 matching over 8 bases. The CDR3 runs 15 residues. CDR1 and CDR2 from the germline V gene are MNHNS and SASEGT. The V and J ends lost 7 bases and 3 bases, in that order; junction bases with no gene match: 8.